This passage covers 9 T cell receptor beta chains from one sample sequenced in a study of control samples from healthy donors and cancer patients. Sequencing used immunoSEQ multiplex PCR; TCRdb keeps in-frame clones, though not all of them. Of fewer than 200,000 clones listed, 85% to 90% were seen once; the top ten hold approximately 4.9%. The specimen sequenced was blood. The source of these receptors is a woman aged 30 to 39 in good health.

The CDR3 spells CASTAGNEQFF. The CDR3 DNA reads TGTGCCAGCACAGCGGGCAATGAGCAGTTCTTC. The chain recombines TRBV6-4 with TRBJ2-1; the D gene is possibly TRBD2 (6 bases). Germline CDR1 MRHNA, CDR2 SNTAGT. The CDR3 contains 11 residues. Between the trimmed V and J ends, which lost 7 bases and 6 bases, there was a span of 7 bases.

The rearrangement joins TRBV2 to TRBJ1-1; a possible D gene is TRBD1 (6 bases). The CDR3 contains 14 residues. V lost 4 bases and J 1 base, leaving 10 bases between the germline ends. The V gene's germline CDR1 is SNHLY and CDR2 FYNNEI. CDR3 in DNA: TGTGCCAGCAGTGTACAGGGCAAGAACACTGAAGCTTTCTTT. Its protein product is CASSVQGKNTEAFF.

Only one count was recorded for this clone. The rearrangement uses TRBV19 and TRBJ1-1; D unresolved. The V gene lost 5 bases and the J gene lost 5 bases, with 12 bases spanning the gap. The CDR3 consists of 13 residues. Germline V gives CDR1 LNHDA, CDR2 SQIVND (reference sequence). The CDR3 loop reads CASSVNIGTEAFF. CDR3 bases: TGTGCCAGTAGTGTTAACATCGGGACTGAAGCTTTCTTT.

The chain employs TRBV24-1 and TRBJ2-5; TRBD2 matches 7 bases. The V gene end was trimmed by 4 bases and the J gene end by 5 bases; junction bases not matched to a gene: 6. Germline V gene lookup returns CDR1 KGHDR and CDR2 SFDVKD. The CDR3 contains 14 residues. This chain's CDR3 is CATSDRTSLETQYF. CDR3 nucleotide sequence: TGTGCCACCAGTGACAGGACTAGTCTGGAGACCCAGTACTTC.

The V call is TRBV10-3, the J call TRBJ1-2, with D uncertain. Germline CDR1 and CDR2: ENHRY and SYGVKD. Trimming took 0 bases from V and 1 from J, leaving 6 bases between them. The CDR3 runs 14 residues. The CDR3 region is CAISESQFNYGYTF. In nucleotides, the CDR3 is TGTGCCATCAGTGAGTCACAATTTAACTATGGCTACACCTTC.

Here the CDR3 DNA reads TGTGCCACCAGCGATCAATTTTGGAGGAACACTGAAGCTTTCTTT. Protein product: CATSDQFWRNTEAFF. The chain carries TRBV15 and TRBJ1-1; no reliable D call. The CDR3 contains 15 residues. Trimming stripped 5 bases from V and 1 base from J, with 14 bases between. In germline, CDR1 is LNHNV, CDR2 YYDKDF (reference sequence).

The V call is TRBV5-6, the J call TRBJ1-2; TRBD1 aligns across 7 bases. Losses at the gene ends were 3 bases for V and 6 bases for J; bases not matched to a gene: 8. This CDR3 spans 14 amino acids. From germline, CDR1 is SGHDT and CDR2 YYEEEE. This CDR3 is CASSWRTGRNGYTF. The CDR3 bases are TGTGCCAGCAGCTGGAGGACAGGCCGTAATGGCTACACCTTC. Full variable domain (remainder filled in from reference TRBV5-6 and TRBJ1-2): DAGVTQSPTHLIKTRGQQVTLRCSPKSGHDTVSWYQQALGQGPQFIFQYYEEEERQRGNFPDRFSGHQFPNYSSELNVNALLLGDSALYLCASSWRTGRNGYTFGSGTRLTVV.

This chain joins TRBV3-1 (or the pseudogene TRBV3-2) and TRBJ1-3; no clear D gene. The CDR3 is made up of 14 amino acids. Trimming left V 4 bases short and J 0 bases short, with 7 bases between. Germline CDR1 reads LGHDT; CDR2 reads YNNKEL (reference sequence). The CDR3, as DNA: TGTGCCAGCAGCCCCGGGATCTCTGGAAACACCATATATTTT. As protein: CASSPGISGNTIYF.

This chain uses TRBV19 with TRBJ1-1; 8 bases align to TRBD1. CDR1 and CDR2 (germline): LNHDA, SQIVND (reference sequence). The length of the CDR3 is 14 residues. With V trimmed by 4 bases and J by 1 base, 2 bases remained unmatched. The CDR3: CASSTQGENTEAFF. CDR3 bases: TGTGCCAGTAGTACACAGGGGGAGAACACTGAAGCTTTCTTT. The whole variable domain, filled in from reference TRBV19 and TRBJ1-1, reads DGGITQSPKYLFRKEGQNVTLSCEQNLNHDAMYWYRQDPGQGLRLIYYSQIVNDFQKGDIAEGYSVSREKKESFPLTVTSAQKNPTAFYLCASSTQGENTEAFFGQGTRLTVV.